The sample holds one count of the clone carrying this TCR beta chain. Its antigen is not identified. V was cut by 2 bases and J by 6 bases, with 5 bases left in between. The CDR3 loop spans 13 amino acids. Germline V gene sequence: CDR1 MNHNY, CDR2 SVGAGI (reference sequence). These data are taken from a study of cytomegalovirus exposure and HLA in healthy donors. For the study at large: The roughly 120 validation repertoires matched the 500 to 750 first-cohort repertoires in platform, a later analysis reported. Overall study findings and caveats: In vitro experiments confirmed that three CMV-associated chains were specific for CMV antigens. The study put under 200 TCR beta chains on its list as cytomegalovirus-associated.

Measured with immunoSEQ multiplex PCR; TCRdb has only the in-frame clones, and not every one. The data show around 110,000 clones, with about 87% seen just once and 1.8% held by the top ten. This receptor was identified in a woman under 30 in good health and CMV-seropositive. The sample taken for sequencing was PBMCs. V and J are TRBV6-6 and TRBJ1-6; D call uncertain. In DNA, the CDR3 is TGTGCCAGCAGTTACGAGGGTAATTCACCCCTCCACTTT. Translating gives CASSYEGNSPLHF.